Listed here is a single TCR beta chain. Its antigen is currently not known. No base qualities exist here, and no much larger clone lies one base off it. The sample's time point label, in plain terms: patch test 2, 6 weeks after DPC sensitization. The treatment or condition label here, explained by the study, means: therapeutic diphenylcyclopropenone sensitization with weekly scalp DPC. Blood at each patch-test visit was drawn before the patch test was applied. Eligible patients were aged 18 to 70, diagnosed with alopecia, deemed suitable for DPC therapy, and excluded if pregnant. Total RNA was extracted from unfractionated whole blood that had been collected in Tempus Blood RNA tubes. This sample is part of a study of human T cells and chemical hapten exposure (dated by TCRdb to the early 2020s). Study-wide context: For sensitization, 2% DPC in acetone was applied to a roughly 2 cm by roughly 2 cm area of upper inner arm skin. Weekly therapeutic DPC doses were additionally applied to the scalp of patients throughout the roughly 25-week study period. Patch testing was done on the upper back using Finn chambers containing 0.01% DPC, and results were scored after 6 days according to International Contact Dermatitis Research Group standards. Alopecia areata with under or over 50% scalp involvement, alopecia totalis and alopecia universalis were represented in the patient cohort, which was mostly female. Libraries were pooled for sequencing, and per-sample TCR yields varied mainly because of small differences in library volumes within the pool. This study followed changes in the peripheral blood TCR repertoire in vivo during primary and secondary sensitization of alopecia patients to the hapten diphenylcyclopropenone (DPC). Patient blood was sampled pre-sensitization (week 0) and at 2, 6 and about 24 weeks after DPC sensitization. Blood for TCR sequencing was provided by twenty-nine alopecia patients at one to four time points (pre-sensitization, 2, 6 and 24 weeks).

Here is what the overall study found, with its caveats: Patch test score was positively correlated with the number of PT1 expanded TCRs, with significance at thresholds 8, 16 and 32 but not at 4. After repeated subsampling, changes were observed in the strength of the expansion versus patch-test correlation and in the threshold at which the correlation became significant. The number of TCRs above 1 in 1000 frequency did not change with DPC sensitization; there was no evidence of global repertoire structure alterations. Significantly more large CDR3 similarity clusters were formed by expanded TCRs than by pre-sensitization or healthy control sets, consistent with antigen-driven responses. Alopecia, a presumed autoimmune disease, was present in all patients, so the immune response of the patients might differ from that of healthy individuals.

The method was RACE. The reads were generated on a NextSeq 500. Library preparation attached unique molecular identifiers to individual cDNA molecules for quantitative, reproducible TCR counting. Each blood RNA sample was used to sequence both TCR alpha and TCR beta chains. As for how the authors treated the data: Samples had a median of roughly 91,000 TCRs, with a range from about 23,224 to 750,000. The Decombinator software suite was used to annotate the V, J and CDR3 of the TCR reads. For PS versus PT1 abundance plots, all samples were subsampled to the same number of TCRs (28,000). TCRs were defined as expanded if absent before sensitization and observed at least eight times at the 2-week time point. TCRdb applied fastp at Q25 and MiXCR to the public reads, then kept only in-frame beta chains. Identical CDR3 protein sequences are pooled into one entry, listed with their most common genes and DNA. These V and J calls are TCRdb output, not the study's own analysis. The sample table lists 350,000 to 400,000 distinct CDR3 sequences, about 6% of them with a count of one. The leading ten clones occupy less than 6.5% of the sample.

The V and J ends are trimmed by 3 bases and 2 bases, leaving 11 bases between them. From cysteine to phenylalanine, the CDR3 is 14 amino acids long. Here the CDR3 DNA is all that survives: 42 bases in frame from base 1. The germline V gene (reference sequence) supplies CDR1 DFQATT and CDR2 SNEGSKA. The specimen comprised whole blood, sampled in connection with sensitization to the hapten diphenylcyclopropenone (DPC). This sequence originates from a woman between 18 and 30 years old with alopecia areata. Some clones in this sample may be carry-over from other donors' samples. In this chain, TRBV20-1 is recombined with TRBJ1-5; TRBD1 is perhaps the D gene, given 5 matching bases. CDR3 sequence: CSARSLGGNQPQHF. The sequenced DNA: TGCAGTGCTAGGAGTTTGGGGGGCAATCAGCCCCAGCATTTT.